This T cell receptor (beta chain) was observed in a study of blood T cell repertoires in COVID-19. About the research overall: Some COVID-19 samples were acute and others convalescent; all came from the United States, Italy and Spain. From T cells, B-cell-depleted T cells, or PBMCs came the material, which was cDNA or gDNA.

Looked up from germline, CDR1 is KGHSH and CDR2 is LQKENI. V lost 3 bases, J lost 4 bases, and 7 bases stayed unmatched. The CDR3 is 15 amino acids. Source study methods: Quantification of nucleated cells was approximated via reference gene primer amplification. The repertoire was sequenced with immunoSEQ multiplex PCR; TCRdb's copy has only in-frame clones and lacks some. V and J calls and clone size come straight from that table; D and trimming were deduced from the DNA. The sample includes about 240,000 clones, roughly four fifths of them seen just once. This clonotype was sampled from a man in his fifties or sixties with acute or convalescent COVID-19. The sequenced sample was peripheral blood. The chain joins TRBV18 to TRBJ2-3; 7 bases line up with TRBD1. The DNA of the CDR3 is TGTGCCAGCTCACCCCCCAAGGGGGCGCCAGATACGCAGTATTTT. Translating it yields CASSPPKGAPDTQYF.